Presented here are 17 T cell receptor beta chains from one specimen sequenced in a study of T cells after yellow fever vaccination. In TCRdb, the 5' RACE reads were re-called with MiXCR into one record per CDR3 protein. The sample carries approximately 300,000 distinct CDR3 sequences, 10% to 15% recorded once. Sequencing was performed on CD4+ T cells sorted from PBMCs, taken 45 days after the yellow fever booster vaccination. The receptors shown here come from a man aged 25-40 years who received the YFV17D yellow fever vaccine.

V and J are TRBV7-2 and TRBJ2-7; 8 nucleotides agree with TRBD1. With 0 bases clipped from V and 1 base from J, the junction kept 2 bases outside the gene matches. This CDR3 contains 15 residues. CDR1 is SGHTA, CDR2 FQGNSA, per germline. This CDR3 is CASSLATGGSYEQYF. As DNA, the CDR3 is TGTGCCAGCAGCTTAGCTACAGGGGGTTCCTACGAGCAGTACTTC.

This clonotype has a handful of counts. The chain couples TRBV5-1 to TRBJ2-3, with 13 bases fitting TRBD2. The CDR3 covers 17 residues. Germline CDR1 is SGHRS and CDR2 is YFSETQ. V shed 3 bases, J shed 1 base, and the junction held 5 bases outside the gene matches. This CDR3 reads CASSSRTSGSRTDTQYF. DNA of the CDR3: TGCGCCAGCAGCTCCCGGACTAGCGGGAGTCGCACAGATACGCAGTATTTT.

This clonotype was counted only a few times. V usage is TRBV29-1 and J usage is TRBJ2-7; 7 bases match TRBD2. V was clipped by 5 bases and J by 1 base; unmatched bases: 11. Germline values: CDR1 SQVTM, CDR2 ANQGSEA. CDR3 length equals 15 residues. The CDR3 DNA is TGCAGCGTTCAGCCAAGGGAGGGCCCTTCCTACGAGCAGTACTTC. Protein: CSVQPREGPSYEQYF.

The table lists this clonotype with a few counts. The V and J genes are TRBV18 and TRBJ2-5; 7 nucleotides agree with TRBD2. Germline V gene data show CDR1 as KGHSH and CDR2 as LQKENI. With 4 bases clipped from V and 4 bases from J, the junction kept 3 bases outside the gene matches. The CDR3 has 13 residues. CDR3 sequence: CASSQLAPETQYF. The CDR3 nucleotides are TGTGCCAGCTCACAACTAGCGCCAGAGACCCAGTACTTC. The variable domain in full, with the rest retrieved from reference TRBV18 and TRBJ2-5, is NAGVMQNPRHLVRRRGQEARLRCSPMKGHSHVYWYRQLPEEGLKFMVYLQKENIIDESGMPKERFSAEFPKEGPSILRIQQVVRGDSAAYFCASSQLAPETQYFGPGTRLLVL.

This clonotype was picked up a small number of times. The chain combines TRBV21-1 with TRBJ2-1; the D segment call TRBD1 is taken from the table without a DNA check. TRBV21-1 has pseudogene status. The CDR3 has 19 amino acids. CDR3: CASSPLGRGQLKRYNEQFF. Written as DNA, the CDR3 is TGTGCCAGCAGCCCACTAGGCAGGGGACAGCTAAAACGATACAATGAGCAGTTCTTC.

This clonotype was detected a few times. The chain links TRBV21-1 to TRBJ2-4; the table calls TRBD1, which could not be checked here. TRBV21-1 is a recognized pseudogene. This CDR3 is 16 amino acids long. The CDR3 sequence is CASSKVGHWSKNIQYF. The CDR3 DNA is TGTGCCAGCAGCAAGGTGGGACATTGGAGCAAAAACATTCAGTACTTC.

This chain joins TRBV20-1 and TRBJ2-7, with TRBD1 matching 7 bases. J lost 3 bases, V lost 5 bases, and 4 bases had no gene match. Germline assignment: CDR1 DFQATT and CDR2 SNEGSKA (reference sequence). This CDR3 is 12 amino acids long. CDR3 sequence reads: CSAGTDNYEQYF. The CDR3 DNA is TGCAGTGCTGGGACAGATAACTACGAGCAGTACTTC.

V is TRBV30 and J is TRBJ2-1; D is possibly TRBD1 (6 bases). The CDR3 has 13 residues. V was pared by 4 bases and J by 7 bases, with 14 bases between. The V gene's germline CDR1 is GTSNPN and CDR2 SVGIG (reference sequence). The chain's CDR3 is CAWTDRRRNEQFF. In nucleotides, the CDR3 is TGTGCCTGGACAGACAGGAGGAGGAATGAGCAGTTCTTC.

This chain uses TRBV12-3 or TRBV12-4 with TRBJ2-1; the D is unclear. Trimming removed 5 bases at V and 5 bases at J, with 10 bases between. The CDR3 sequence is 13 residues long. In nucleotides, the CDR3 is TGTGCCAGCAGTCTCAGACGGGACAATGAGCAGTTCTTC. Translating gives CASSLRRDNEQFF.

V is TRBV5-5 and J is TRBJ2-2; D is ambiguous. Trimming pared 3 bases from V and 0 bases from J, leaving 6 bases between. The germline CDR1 and CDR2 sequences are SGHKS and YYEKEE (reference sequence). The CDR3 length is 14 residues. The CDR3: CASSSAPNTGELFF. The DNA for the CDR3 is TGTGCCAGCAGCTCGGCTCCGAACACCGGGGAGCTGTTTTTT.

This clonotype was seen more than once but under ten times. One end of the junction is discordant with germline, which a read error may explain. This sequence joins TRBV5-1 and TRBJ2-2; a weak D match, TRBD1 (5 bases). The CDR3 loop spans 14 amino acids. The germline V gene encodes CDR1 SGHRS and CDR2 YFSETQ. CDR3 nucleotide sequence: TGCGCGAGCACCGGGCAGGGGAACACCGGGGAGCTGTTTTTT. This encodes CASTGQGNTGELFF.

The rearrangement links TRBV12-3 or TRBV12-4 to TRBJ2-1; D may correspond to TRBD1 or TRBD2 (7 bases each). V lost 8 bases and J lost 7, with 18 bases in between. The CDR3 spans 14 residues. CDR3 nucleotide sequence: TGTGCCAGCGTACGACTAGCAGGGGGGAATGAGCAGTTCTTC. The encoded protein is CASVRLAGGNEQFF.

This clonotype was counted many times. The V call is TRBV3-1, the J call TRBJ2-3; D might be TRBD2 (5 bases). Trimming removed 4 bases at V and 6 bases at J, with 17 bases between. The CDR3 runs to 15 residues. Looked up from germline, CDR1 is LGHDT and CDR2 is YNNKEL (reference sequence). This CDR3 is CASSRGSYERDTQYF. The CDR3 DNA reads TGTGCCAGCAGCCGCGGGTCCTATGAAAGGGATACGCAGTATTTT.

This chain uses TRBV5-1 with TRBJ2-1, with TRBD2 identical over 9 bases. The length of the CDR3 is 16 residues. Germline assignment: CDR1 SGHRS and CDR2 YFSETQ. The J segment lost 7 bases and the V segment lost 3 bases, leaving 11 bases of the junction unmatched. This CDR3 is CASSSGLTSGNNEQFF. DNA for the CDR3: TGCGCCAGCAGCTCGGGGCTGACTAGCGGAAATAATGAGCAGTTCTTC.

This clonotype has only a few counts. The chain recombines TRBV5-1 with TRBJ2-7, with D uncertain. V was pared by 5 bases and J by 2 bases, with 23 bases between. The CDR3 covers 17 residues. Per the germline V gene, CDR1 is SGHRS and CDR2 is YFSETQ. CDR3 nucleotide sequence: TGCGCCAGCAGACCCGATGATCGTAAAAAGGGAACCTACGAGCAGTACTTC. The encoded protein is CASRPDDRKKGTYEQYF.

The J gene is TRBJ2-2, the V gene TRBV5-6, with 7 bases fitting TRBD1. Germline V lookup: CDR1 SGHDT, CDR2 YYEEEE. The CDR3 loop spans 19 amino acids. Trimming took 4 bases from V and 5 from J; bases not matched to a gene: 20. CDR3 sequence reads: CASSPGLGGAVFRTGELFF. DNA for the CDR3: TGTGCCAGCAGCCCCGGGCTAGGGGGCGCAGTTTTTCGTACCGGGGAGCTGTTTTTT.

The chain employs TRBV2 and TRBJ1-1, with a possible D match to TRBD1 (6 bases). CDR3 length: 14 amino acids. Deletions cut 2 bases from V and 6 bases from J, with 13 bases between. CDR1 and CDR2 (germline): SNHLY, FYNNEI. CDR3 amino acids: CASSESIGGSEAFF. CDR3 coding DNA: TGTGCCAGCAGTGAATCAATCGGGGGCTCTGAAGCTTTCTTT.